The 10 T cell receptor beta chains in this list originate from one sample, sequenced in a study of tumor-infiltrating lymphocytes in primary liver carcinoma. The template, 500 ng total RNA, yielded TCR beta cDNA made with a constant-region primer. Slightly modified ARM-PCR with three nested multiplex PCR rounds yielded TCR beta libraries. Rounds one and two of PCR, each of roughly 10 cycles, were primed with TRBV1-TRBV30 forward primers and a C-beta reverse primer. TCRdb re-derived calls from the multiplex PCR reads in MiXCR, one entry per CDR3 protein. The sample includes roughly 190,000 distinct CDR3 sequences, around four fifths seen only once; the top ten take roughly 20%. Unsorted bulk tissue (roughly 20-34 mg) underwent RNA and DNA co-extraction. The sample was tumor tissue from primary liver carcinoma. Receptors originate from a man aged 40-49 years with primary liver carcinoma and hepatitis B virus infection.

The rearrangement links TRBV4-1 to TRBJ2-7; TRBD2 matches 9 bases. Germline CDR1 and CDR2: MGHRA and YSYEKL. CDR3 length: 15 residues. Germline trimming cut 8 bases from V and 4 bases from J; bases unmatched to any gene: 12. The CDR3 sequence: CASYQDSSGIYEQYF. DNA for the CDR3: TGCGCCAGCTACCAAGATTCTAGCGGGATTTACGAGCAGTACTTC.

As regards this clonotype: This likely comes from a read error, as the CDR3 has no conserved phenylalanine or tryptophan at its end. The limits of the CDR3 on the DNA are not certain, so only TCRdb's listed CDR3 is given. J is TRBJ2-1 and V is TRBV29-1; the D call TRBD1 from the table was never checked on the DNA. Inclusive of both ends, the CDR3 amounts to 12 amino acids. Germline loops: CDR1 SQVTM, CDR2 ANQGSEA. The chain's CDR3 is CSVDLGVDEQLY.

Comments on this clonotype: Without the conserved terminal phenylalanine or tryptophan, this CDR3 likely stems from a read error. The V call is TRBV7-2, the J call TRBJ1-2; TRBD1 matches 9 bases. Germline loops: CDR1 SGHTA, CDR2 FQGNSA. The J segment lost 4 bases and the V segment lost 3 bases, leaving 6 bases of the junction unmatched. CDR3 length equals 15 residues. This CDR3 is CASSFRDRAAYGYTL. CDR3 coding DNA: TGTGCCAGCAGCTTTCGGGACAGGGCTGCCTATGGCTACACCCTC.

Comments on this clonotype: At one of its ends the junction is not consistent with the germline gene, which may arise from a read error. The chain links TRBV11-2 to TRBJ2-3; the D gene is possibly TRBD1 (6 bases). This CDR3 contains 16 residues. Germline V gene data show CDR1 as SGHAT and CDR2 as FQNNGV. The CDR3 spells CTSSGRSTGNTDKQYF. The CDR3 DNA reads TGTACCAGCAGCGGAAGAAGTACAGGGAACACAGATAAGCAGTATTTT.

This clonotype has only one observation. A junction end diverges from the germline sequence, so it may reflect a read error. The V call is TRBV7-8, the J call TRBJ1-4; D gene ambiguous. The CDR3 runs to 14 residues. From germline, CDR1 is SGHVS and CDR2 FQNEAQ. The CDR3 region has the DNA TGTGCCAGCAGCCTATGGCGAGGAAATGAAATACTGTTTTTT. Protein sequence: CASSLWRGNEILFF.

This clonotype was seen just once. The junction departs from the called germline gene at one end, perhaps through a read error. CDR3 in DNA: TGTGCCAGCAGCCAAGATATAAACAACGAGCAGTTCTTC. Protein: CASSQDINNEQFF. The chain joins TRBV4-2 to TRBJ2-1; D remains unclear. Per germline, CDR1 LGHNA and CDR2 YNFKEQ. There are 13 residues in the CDR3.

As for this clonotype: This may be a read error: a much more frequent sequence differs by one nucleotide. V gene TRBV6-2 or TRBV6-3 combines with J gene TRBJ2-1; no definite D call. CDR1 and CDR2 (germline): MNHEY, SVGEGT. Trimming took 6 bases from V and 10 from J, leaving 13 bases between them. CDR3 length: 12 residues. The CDR3 DNA is TGTGCCAGCAGCTCAGGTTTCAAAGAGCAGTTCTTC. Translating it yields CASSSGFKEQFF.

The chain uses TRBV5-1 and TRBJ2-2; 7 nucleotides match TRBD1. J gave up 4 bases and V 6 bases, and 6 bases lay outside the gene matches. The CDR3 length is 14 residues. The germline V gene encodes CDR1 SGHRS and CDR2 YFSETQ. CDR3 sequence: CASTGQDLTGELFF. The CDR3 coding sequence is TGCGCCAGCACCGGACAGGACCTCACCGGGGAGCTGTTTTTT.

This clonotype appeared a few times. At one of its ends the junction is not consistent with the germline gene, which may arise from a read error. The chain carries TRBV29-1 and TRBJ2-7, with D possibly being TRBD1 or TRBD2 (5 bases each). This CDR3 has 16 residues. In germline, CDR1 is SQVTM, CDR2 ANQGSEA. The CDR3 region is CSAMTFGTSTPYEQYF. DNA for the CDR3: TGCAGCGCCATGACATTTGGGACCAGCACTCCCTACGAGCAGTACTTT.

On this clonotype itself: The final CDR3 position lacks the conserved phenylalanine or tryptophan, pointing to a likely read error. The chain recombines TRBV29-1 with TRBJ2-3, with D possibly TRBD1 on 6 matching bases. The length of the CDR3 is 12 residues. CDR1 and CDR2 from the germline V gene are SQVTM and ANQGSEA. Trimming pared 6 bases from V and 4 bases from J, leaving 11 bases between. CDR3 sequence: CSVHRVSDTQYC. CDR3 nucleotides: TGCAGCGTACACAGGGTCTCAGATACGCAGTATTGT.